These 7 T cell receptor beta chains were all obtained from the same sample, sequenced in a study of blood T cell repertoires in COVID-19. The assay was immunoSEQ multiplex PCR, and TCRdb's table has in-frame clones only and misses some. The table records roughly 150,000 clones, around 84% of them present only once. Sequenced: peripheral blood. The receptors here all came from a human donor in a cohort sampled during active COVID-19.

J is TRBJ2-7 and V is TRBV7-9; the match to TRBD1 covers 9 bases. CDR3 size: 14 residues. The germline V gene has CDR1 SEHNR and CDR2 FQNEAQ (reference sequence). With V trimmed by 4 bases and J by 6 bases, 7 bases remained unmatched. The CDR3 region has the DNA TGTGCCAGCAGCTCTCCGGGACAGGGCATCGAGCAGTACTTC. It yields the protein CASSSPGQGIEQYF.

This sequence joins TRBV7-3 and TRBJ2-3; a weak D match, TRBD2 (6 bases). With 5 bases removed from V and 0 bases from J, the gap between germline ends came to 12 bases. The CDR3 is made up of 15 amino acids. Per germline, CDR1 SGHTA and CDR2 FQGTGA. The CDR3 DNA reads as TGTGCCAGCAGCCACGGCGGGACTAGCACAGATACGCAGTATTTT. This sequence encodes CASSHGGTSTDTQYF.

This chain connects TRBV5-1 to TRBJ1-1, with D possibly TRBD1 on 6 matching bases. V was pared by 3 bases and J by 7 bases, with 19 bases between. The CDR3 has 15 amino acids. Germline V gene data show CDR1 as SGHRS and CDR2 as YFSETQ. CDR3 sequence: CASSSDTGFGYEAFF. CDR3 nucleotides: TGCGCCAGCAGCTCTGATACAGGGTTTGGCTATGAAGCTTTCTTT.

The gene calls are TRBV5-5 and TRBJ1-1; 8 bases map to TRBD1. The CDR3 extends over 13 amino acids. The germline gives CDR1 SGHKS, CDR2 YYEKEE (reference sequence). Losses at the gene ends were 2 bases for V and 4 bases for J; bases not matched to a gene: 1. The CDR3 bases are TGTGCCAGCAGCTTTCAGGGGGCCACTGAAGCTTTCTTT. This gives the protein CASSFQGATEAFF.

This chain joins TRBV28 and TRBJ1-5, with D maybe TRBD1 (5 bases). The CDR3 has 13 residues. V lost 3 bases, J lost 7 bases, and 10 bases lay in between. Per the germline V gene, CDR1 is MDHEN and CDR2 is SYDVKM. For the CDR3, the DNA is TGTGCCAGCAGTTTCCCAGGGAACCAGCCCCAGCATTTT. This encodes CASSFPGNQPQHF.

This chain joins TRBV7-2 and TRBJ1-6, with 7 bases matching TRBD1. Germline assignment: CDR1 SGHTA and CDR2 FQGNSA. The CDR3 sequence is 16 residues long. V dropped 7 bases and J dropped 9; count of bases not matched to a gene: 15. The CDR3 loop reads CASMVGGAPGTSPLHF. The CDR3 coding sequence is TGTGCCAGCATGGTAGGGGGCGCGCCGGGTACTTCACCCCTCCACTTT.

The chain has TRBV4-1 and TRBJ1-2; maybe TRBD1 (6 bases). V gave up 0 bases and J gave up 2 bases, with 10 bases separating them. The CDR3 runs to 15 residues. Germline V gives CDR1 MGHRA, CDR2 YSYEKL. The CDR3 loop reads CASSQDLGANYGYTF. The CDR3 coding sequence is TGCGCCAGCAGCCAAGATCTGGGGGCGAACTATGGCTACACCTTC.